The 19 T cell receptor beta chains below were found in one sample sequenced in a study of blood T cells in healthy people across ages. Combining a sample-barcoded 5' primer with a J-beta primer mix, a second PCR ran for roughly 6 to 12 cycles. TCRdb ran MiXCR on the 5' RACE reads and lists one entry per CDR3 protein. The table lists 1.5 million to 2 million distinct CDR3 sequences, 30% to 40% of them singletons, with 23% in the top ten. The specimen was blood. Receptors were obtained from a human donor in good health.

The chain uses TRBV4-1 and TRBJ2-1; the match to TRBD2 covers 8 bases. Losses at the gene ends were 0 bases for V and 4 bases for J; bases not matched to a gene: 11. The germline CDR1 and CDR2 sequences are MGHRA and YSYEKL. The CDR3 extends over 18 amino acids. The CDR3 loop reads CASSQDSQTSEGYNEQFF. In DNA, the CDR3 is TGCGCCAGCAGCCAAGATTCTCAGACTAGCGAAGGGTACAATGAGCAGTTCTTC.

The chain employs TRBV12-5 and TRBJ1-2; 7 bases map to TRBD1. V gave up 8 bases and J gave up 8 bases; unmatched junction bases: 14. The germline CDR1 and CDR2 sequences are LGHNT and FRNRAP. The CDR3 sequence is 14 residues long. CDR3 sequence reads: CASPTRGSNEGYTF. The CDR3 region has the DNA TGTGCTAGTCCGACCAGGGGGTCTAATGAAGGCTACACCTTC.

The CDR3: CATTYRGLITDTQYF. The CDR3 DNA reads TGTGCCACCACCTACCGGGGACTTATAACAGATACGCAGTATTTT. The rearrangement links TRBV15 to TRBJ2-3, with a weak D call TRBD2 (6 bases). Germline V gene data show CDR1 as LNHNV and CDR2 as YYDKDF (reference sequence). The ends were cut back, 7 bases at V and 3 bases at J, with 17 bases in the middle. CDR3 length: 15 amino acids.

The count of this clonotype is one. The chain is built from TRBV20-1 and TRBJ2-5; D is possibly TRBD2 (6 bases). V gave up 0 bases and J gave up 11 bases, with 22 bases separating them. Germline-derived CDR1 and CDR2 are DFQATT and SNEGSKA (reference sequence). The CDR3 is 15 residues long. As DNA, the CDR3 is TGCAGTGCTAGAGAGCTCGGGACTGCCCTCCGGGGGCAGTACTTC. This encodes CSARELGTALRGQYF.

The chain combines TRBV20-1 with TRBJ1-4; D may be TRBD1 (6 bases). The CDR3 length is 13 residues. V lost 4 bases to trimming and J lost 8 bases, with 14 bases between them. Germline assignment: CDR1 DFQATT and CDR2 SNEGSKA (reference sequence). CDR3 nucleotide sequence: TGCAGTGCTAAACAGGGTTTACGGGAAAAACTGTTTTTT. Its translation: CSAKQGLREKLFF.

The chain is built from TRBV20-1 and TRBJ2-1, with no clear D. This CDR3 is 16 amino acids long. The germline V and J ends were trimmed by 3 bases and 0 bases, with 15 bases remaining between them. The germline V gene has CDR1 DFQATT and CDR2 SNEGSKA (reference sequence). CDR3 DNA sequence: TGCAGTGCTAGTGGTTTTAGAATTAGCTCCTACAATGAGCAGTTCTTC. It encodes CSASGFRISSYNEQFF.

The V gene is TRBV20-1, the J gene TRBJ2-3; the match to TRBD2 covers 12 bases. Germline trimming cut 5 bases from V and 8 bases from J; bases unmatched to any gene: 5. The CDR3 is made up of 13 amino acids. Germline V gene data show CDR1 as DFQATT and CDR2 as SNEGSKA (reference sequence). The CDR3 sequence is CSARLAGASTQYF. CDR3 nucleotide sequence: TGCAGTGCTCGACTAGCGGGGGCAAGTACGCAGTATTTT.

A few counts support this clonotype. The chain joins TRBV7-2 to TRBJ2-7; TRBD2 matches 11 bases. This CDR3 contains 16 residues. Trimming cost V 5 bases and J 4 bases; bases outside gene matches: 10. Germline assignment: CDR1 SGHTA and CDR2 FQGNSA. This CDR3 is CASSVDLAGGGYEQYF. DNA of the CDR3: TGTGCCAGCAGCGTTGATCTAGCGGGGGGTGGATACGAGCAGTACTTC.

This chain joins TRBV20-1 and TRBJ2-1; D is possibly TRBD2 (5 bases). The J call may be mistaken, given a closer DNA end match to TRBJ2-7. The CDR3 runs 17 residues. The V gene's germline CDR1 is DFQATT and CDR2 SNEGSKA (reference sequence). The CDR3 sequence: CSAREQEGPTFFNEQYF. CDR3 nucleotide sequence: TGCAGTGCTAGAGAACAAGAGGGTCCAACTTTTTTTAATGAGCAGTACTTC.

The genes are TRBV5-1 and TRBJ2-1; 15 positions agree with TRBD2. Trimming removed 10 bases from V and 1 base from J; junction bases left unmatched: 6. This CDR3 is 16 amino acids long. Germline lookup yields CDR1 SGHRS and CDR2 YFSETQ. The CDR3 coding sequence is TGCGCCGGCGGGGGGACTAGCGGGGGGTCCTACAATGAGCAGTTCTTC. Translating it yields CAGGGTSGGSYNEQFF.

This clonotype has only a few counts. The chain carries TRBV28 and TRBJ1-2; a weak D match, TRBD1 (6 bases). CDR3 length equals 14 residues. CDR1 MDHEN and CDR2 SYDVKM come from the germline V gene. V shed 6 bases and J shed 4 bases, with 15 bases lying between them. CDR3 sequence reads: CASSNGQNSYGYTF. The CDR3 DNA follows: TGTGCCAGCAGCAACGGACAGAACTCCTATGGCTACACCTTC.

The CDR3 DNA reads TGTGCCAGTCTACGGGCACGGAACACTGAAGCTTTCTTT. Translation: CASLRARNTEAFF. The chain couples TRBV6-5 to TRBJ1-1; no clear D gene. Germline values: CDR1 MNHEY, CDR2 SVGAGI. CDR3 size: 13 residues. V gave up 9 bases and J gave up 1 base, with 12 bases separating them.

The chain has TRBV7-7 and TRBJ2-1; a weak D match, TRBD2 (6 bases). CDR3 size: 13 residues. Germline assignment: CDR1 SSHAT and CDR2 FNYEAQ (reference sequence). V lost 0 bases to trimming and J lost 10 bases, with 10 bases between them. The CDR3 region is CASSLARELEQFF. The CDR3 nucleotides read TGTGCCAGCAGCTTAGCTCGGGAGTTAGAGCAGTTCTTC.

A few counts support this clonotype. The chain links TRBV5-5 to TRBJ2-6, with D possibly being TRBD2 (5 bases). CDR3 length: 18 residues. The V and J ends lost 6 bases and 0 bases respectively, with 19 bases between them. The germline gives CDR1 SGHKS, CDR2 YYEKEE (reference sequence). As DNA, the CDR3 is TGTGCCAGCACCGGTTTATGGCGGGTTAGCTCTGGGGCCAACGTCCTGACTTTC. It yields the protein CASTGLWRVSSGANVLTF.

The chain is built from TRBV28 and TRBJ2-4, with TRBD2 identical over 9 bases. The CDR3 has 14 residues. V shed 5 bases and J 15 bases; nucleotides not matched to a gene: 14. The germline CDR1 and CDR2 sequences are MDHEN and SYDVKM. DNA of the CDR3: TGTGCCAGCAGTATAAGCGGGGGGAGGGACGAGCGGTACTTC. This sequence encodes CASSISGGRDERYF.

Written as DNA, the CDR3 is TGCGCCAGCAGCCAAGAAGGCAGGGTACACGGGACCCAGTACTTC. As protein: CASSQEGRVHGTQYF. The chain employs TRBV4-1 and TRBJ2-5; D possibly corresponds to TRBD1 (5 bases). Deletions cut 0 bases from V and 7 bases from J, with 15 bases between. The germline V gene has CDR1 MGHRA and CDR2 YSYEKL. The CDR3 runs 15 residues.

This clonotype was counted between two and nine times. V usage is TRBV20-1 and J usage is TRBJ2-3; D is unresolved. With 7 bases removed from V and 5 bases from J, the gap between germline ends came to 16 bases. CDR1 and CDR2 from the germline V gene are DFQATT and SNEGSKA (reference sequence). The CDR3 loop spans 13 amino acids. The CDR3: CSVIGPKVDTQYF. CDR3 sequence (DNA): TGCAGTGTAATTGGCCCTAAGGTAGATACGCAGTATTTT.

There are a few counts of this clonotype. The V call is TRBV20-1, the J call TRBJ1-2; a possible D gene is TRBD1 (5 bases). The germline gives CDR1 DFQATT, CDR2 SNEGSKA (reference sequence). This CDR3 contains 9 residues. The CDR3 sequence is CGTDNGYTF. The DNA for the CDR3 is TGCGGGACCGATAATGGCTACACCTTC.

This clonotype was observed a few times. The genes are TRBV20-1 and TRBJ1-6; the match to TRBD1 covers 8 bases. V shed 3 bases and J 5 bases; nucleotides not matched to a gene: 12. The CDR3 is made up of 17 amino acids. Germline lookup yields CDR1 DFQATT and CDR2 SNEGSKA (reference sequence). This chain's CDR3 is CSARGMDRAVDNSPLHF. The CDR3 DNA reads TGCAGTGCTAGGGGGATGGACAGGGCTGTGGATAATTCACCCCTCCACTTT.